This TCR gamma chain was sequenced for a study of gamma delta lymphoproliferative disorders and STAT genes. Study summary: Some sequenced Tgammadelta LGLL patients were symptomatic; others had indolent disease. For the delta chain, EuroClonality-NGS standard procedure was applied.

Sequencing used genomic DNA taken from PBMCs of patients and controls. This clone is labeled as medium-sized. Its antigen is still unknown. The CDR3 has 15 amino acids. J was trimmed by 5 bases and V by 12 bases; bases with no gene match: 20. General observations from the study: Delta repertoires did not separate groups, but patient gamma repertoires clustered apart. Indolent patients' major clones mainly used Vgamma9-JgammaP and Vdelta2-Ddelta3-Jdelta1.

TCRdb made new clone calls on the multiplex PCR reads using CATT. The profile shows some 2,300 gamma-chain clones, around 19% of them singletons. The chain combines TRGV10 with TRGJ1 or TRGJ2. Since TCRdb gives no J gene, matching the DNA to germline was used here to assign it. TRGV10 carries the ORF label, with uncertain function. The source of this sequence is a human donor with gamma-delta T-cell large granular lymphocyte leukemia. The sample taken for sequencing was blood. The CDR3: CAAQRFGPLDYKKLF. Here the CDR3 DNA reads TGTGCTGCCCAACGTTTTGGGCCATTGGATTATAAGAAACTCTTT.